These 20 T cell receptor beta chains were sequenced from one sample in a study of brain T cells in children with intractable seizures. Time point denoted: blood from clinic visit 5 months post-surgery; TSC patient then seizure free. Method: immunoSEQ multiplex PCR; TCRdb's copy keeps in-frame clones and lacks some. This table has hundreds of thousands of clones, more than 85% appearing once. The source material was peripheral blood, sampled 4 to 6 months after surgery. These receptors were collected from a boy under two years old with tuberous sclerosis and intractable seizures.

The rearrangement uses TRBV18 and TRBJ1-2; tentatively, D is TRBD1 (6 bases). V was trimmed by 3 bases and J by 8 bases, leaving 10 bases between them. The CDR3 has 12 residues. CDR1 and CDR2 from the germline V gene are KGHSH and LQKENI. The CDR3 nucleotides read TGTGCCAGCTCACCCAGCAGGGGAGGCTACACCTTC. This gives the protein CASSPSRGGYTF.

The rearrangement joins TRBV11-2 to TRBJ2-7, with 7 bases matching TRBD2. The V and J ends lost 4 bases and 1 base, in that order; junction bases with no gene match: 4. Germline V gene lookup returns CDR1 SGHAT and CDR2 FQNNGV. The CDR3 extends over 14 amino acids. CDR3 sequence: CASSSLARSYEQYF. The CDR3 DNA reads TGTGCCAGCAGCTCACTAGCGCGATCCTACGAGCAGTACTTC.

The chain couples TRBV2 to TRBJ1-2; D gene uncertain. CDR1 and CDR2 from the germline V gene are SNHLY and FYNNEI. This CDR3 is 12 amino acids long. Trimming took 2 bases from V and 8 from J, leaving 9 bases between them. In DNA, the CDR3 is TGTGCCAGCAGTGAAACTGGGTTCGGCTACACCTTC. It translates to CASSETGFGYTF.

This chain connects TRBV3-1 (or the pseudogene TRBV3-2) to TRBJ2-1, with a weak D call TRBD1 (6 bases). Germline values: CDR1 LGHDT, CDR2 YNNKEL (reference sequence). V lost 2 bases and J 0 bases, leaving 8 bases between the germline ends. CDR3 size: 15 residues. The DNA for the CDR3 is TGTGCCAGCAGCCAAACACAGGGCTCCTACAATGAGCAGTTCTTC. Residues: CASSQTQGSYNEQFF.

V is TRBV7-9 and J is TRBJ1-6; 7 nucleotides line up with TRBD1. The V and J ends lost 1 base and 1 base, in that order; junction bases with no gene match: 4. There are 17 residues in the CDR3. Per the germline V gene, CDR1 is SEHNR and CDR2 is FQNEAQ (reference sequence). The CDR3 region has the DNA TGTGCCAGCAGCTTAGGGACAGGCGGTTCCTATAATTCACCCCTCCACTTT. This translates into CASSLGTGGSYNSPLHF.

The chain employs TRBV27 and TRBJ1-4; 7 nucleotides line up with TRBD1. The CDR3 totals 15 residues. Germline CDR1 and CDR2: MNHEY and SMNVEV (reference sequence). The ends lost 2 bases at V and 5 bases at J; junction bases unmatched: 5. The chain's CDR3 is CASSLTGVSNEKLFF. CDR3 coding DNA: TGTGCCAGCAGTTTAACAGGGGTCTCCAATGAAAAACTGTTTTTT.

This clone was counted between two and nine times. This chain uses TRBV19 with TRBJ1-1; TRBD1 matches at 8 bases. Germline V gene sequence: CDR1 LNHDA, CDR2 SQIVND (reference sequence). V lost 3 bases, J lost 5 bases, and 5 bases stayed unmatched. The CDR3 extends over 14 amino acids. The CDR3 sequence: CASSIRQGLTEAFF. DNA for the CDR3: TGTGCCAGTAGTATCCGACAGGGGTTAACTGAAGCTTTCTTT.

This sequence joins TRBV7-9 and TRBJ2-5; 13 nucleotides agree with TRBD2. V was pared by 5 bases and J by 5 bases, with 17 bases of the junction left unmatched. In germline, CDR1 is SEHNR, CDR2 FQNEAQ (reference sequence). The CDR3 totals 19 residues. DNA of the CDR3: TGTGCCAGCAGCCTCTGGACTAGCGGGGGAGCACGGGGTAGCGAGACCCAGTACTTC. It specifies CASSLWTSGGARGSETQYF.

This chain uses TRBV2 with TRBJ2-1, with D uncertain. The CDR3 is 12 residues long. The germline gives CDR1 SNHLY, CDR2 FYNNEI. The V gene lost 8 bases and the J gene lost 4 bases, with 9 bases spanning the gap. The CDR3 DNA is TGTGCCAGCCCCGGCAGTTACAATGAGCAGTTCTTC. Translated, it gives CASPGSYNEQFF.

The CDR3, as DNA: TGTGCCAGCAGCCCCAGGGGAAAGTGGACTGAAGCTTTCTTT. It translates to CASSPRGKWTEAFF. The chain couples TRBV5-4 to TRBJ1-1, with D possibly TRBD1 on 6 matching bases. The V gene's germline CDR1 is SGHNT and CDR2 YYREEE (reference sequence). V lost 4 bases, J lost 5 bases, and 15 bases lay in between. This CDR3 is 14 amino acids long.

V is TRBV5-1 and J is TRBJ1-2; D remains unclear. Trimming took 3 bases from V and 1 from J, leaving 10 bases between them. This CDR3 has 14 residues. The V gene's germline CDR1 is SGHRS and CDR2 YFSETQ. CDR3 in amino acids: CASSYLKRNYGYTF. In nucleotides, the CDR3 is TGCGCCAGCAGCTATCTTAAACGTAACTATGGCTACACCTTC.

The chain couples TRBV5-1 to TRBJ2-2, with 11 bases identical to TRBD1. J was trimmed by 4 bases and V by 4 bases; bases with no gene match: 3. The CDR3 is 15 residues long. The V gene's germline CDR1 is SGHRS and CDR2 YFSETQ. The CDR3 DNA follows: TGCGCCAGCAGCCGGACAGGGGGCGCCACCGGGGAGCTGTTTTTT. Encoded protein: CASSRTGGATGELFF. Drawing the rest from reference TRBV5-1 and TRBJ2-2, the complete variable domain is KAGVTQTPRYLIKTRGQQVTLSCSPISGHRSVSWYQQTPGQGLQFLFEYFSETQRNKGNFPGRFSGRQFSNSRSEMNVSTLELGDSALYLCASSRTGGATGELFFGEGSRLTVL.

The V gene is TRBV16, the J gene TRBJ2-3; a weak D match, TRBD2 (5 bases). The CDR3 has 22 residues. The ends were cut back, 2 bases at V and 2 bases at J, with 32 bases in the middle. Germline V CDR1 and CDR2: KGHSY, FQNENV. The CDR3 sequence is CASSQASQFSPLGLRATDTQYF. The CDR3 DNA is TGTGCCAGCAGCCAAGCGTCACAATTCTCCCCTTTAGGGCTGAGGGCCACAGATACGCAGTATTTT.

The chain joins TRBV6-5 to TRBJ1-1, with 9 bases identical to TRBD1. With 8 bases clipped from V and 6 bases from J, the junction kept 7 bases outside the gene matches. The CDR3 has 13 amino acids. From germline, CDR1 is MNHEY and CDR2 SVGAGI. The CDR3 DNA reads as TGTGCCAGCGTGGACAGGGGTTTGGCTGAAGCTTTCTTT. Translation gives CASVDRGLAEAFF.

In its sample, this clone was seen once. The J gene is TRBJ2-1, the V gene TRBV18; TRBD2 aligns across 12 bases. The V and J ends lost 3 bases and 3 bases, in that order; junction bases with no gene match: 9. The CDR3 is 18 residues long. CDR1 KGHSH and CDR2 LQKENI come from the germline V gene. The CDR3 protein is CASSPASGGATDYNEQFF. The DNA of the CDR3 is TGTGCCAGCTCACCGGCTAGCGGGGGGGCCACAGACTACAATGAGCAGTTCTTC.

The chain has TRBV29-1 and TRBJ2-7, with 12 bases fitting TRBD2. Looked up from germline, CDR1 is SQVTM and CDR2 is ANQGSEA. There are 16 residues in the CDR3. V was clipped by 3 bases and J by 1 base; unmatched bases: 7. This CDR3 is CSVESTSGSLSYEQYF. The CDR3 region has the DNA TGCAGCGTTGAGTCGACTAGCGGGAGTCTTTCCTACGAGCAGTACTTC.

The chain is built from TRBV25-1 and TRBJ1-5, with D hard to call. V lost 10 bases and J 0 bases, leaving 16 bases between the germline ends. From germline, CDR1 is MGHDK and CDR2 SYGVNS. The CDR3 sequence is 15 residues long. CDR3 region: CATPVRPHSNQPQHF. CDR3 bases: TGTGCCACCCCCGTTCGACCCCATAGCAATCAGCCCCAGCATTTT.

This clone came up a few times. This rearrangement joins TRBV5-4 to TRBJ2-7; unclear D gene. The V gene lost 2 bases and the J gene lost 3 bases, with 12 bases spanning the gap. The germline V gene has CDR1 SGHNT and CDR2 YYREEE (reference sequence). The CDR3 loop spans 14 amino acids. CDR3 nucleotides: TGTGCCAGCAGCTTCCTTCCCGACGACTACGAGCAGTACTTC. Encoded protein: CASSFLPDDYEQYF.

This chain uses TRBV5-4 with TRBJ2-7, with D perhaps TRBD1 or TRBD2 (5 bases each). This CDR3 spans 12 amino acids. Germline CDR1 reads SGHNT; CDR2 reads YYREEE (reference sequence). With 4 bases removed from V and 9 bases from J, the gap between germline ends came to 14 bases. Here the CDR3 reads CASSPAGSGQYF. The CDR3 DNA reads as TGTGCCAGCAGCCCAGCAGGGAGCGGGCAGTACTTC.

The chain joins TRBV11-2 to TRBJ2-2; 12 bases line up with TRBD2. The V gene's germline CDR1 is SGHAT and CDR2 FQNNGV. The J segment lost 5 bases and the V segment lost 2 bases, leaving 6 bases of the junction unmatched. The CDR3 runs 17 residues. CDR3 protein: CASSLRLAGVGTGELFF. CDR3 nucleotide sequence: TGTGCCAGCAGCTTAAGACTAGCGGGAGTAGGTACCGGGGAGCTGTTTTTT.